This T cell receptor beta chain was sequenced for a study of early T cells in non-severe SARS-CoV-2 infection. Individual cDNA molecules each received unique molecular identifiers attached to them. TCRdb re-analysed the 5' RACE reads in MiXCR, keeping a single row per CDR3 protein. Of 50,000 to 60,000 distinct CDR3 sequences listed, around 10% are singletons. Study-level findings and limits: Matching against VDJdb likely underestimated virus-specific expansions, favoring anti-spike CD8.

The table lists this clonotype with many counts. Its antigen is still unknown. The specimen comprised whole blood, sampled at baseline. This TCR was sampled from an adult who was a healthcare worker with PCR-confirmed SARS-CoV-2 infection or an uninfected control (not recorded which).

CDR3 sequence reads: CASSGTSGNQKAYEQYF. The DNA of the CDR3 is TGTGCCAGTAGTGGGACTAGCGGGAACCAAAAAGCCTACGAGCAGTACTTC. This rearrangement joins TRBV19 to TRBJ2-7; 13 nucleotides agree with TRBD2. CDR1 and CDR2 (germline): LNHDA, SQIVND (reference sequence). The ends lost 5 bases at V and 2 bases at J; junction bases unmatched: 9. The CDR3 runs to 17 residues.